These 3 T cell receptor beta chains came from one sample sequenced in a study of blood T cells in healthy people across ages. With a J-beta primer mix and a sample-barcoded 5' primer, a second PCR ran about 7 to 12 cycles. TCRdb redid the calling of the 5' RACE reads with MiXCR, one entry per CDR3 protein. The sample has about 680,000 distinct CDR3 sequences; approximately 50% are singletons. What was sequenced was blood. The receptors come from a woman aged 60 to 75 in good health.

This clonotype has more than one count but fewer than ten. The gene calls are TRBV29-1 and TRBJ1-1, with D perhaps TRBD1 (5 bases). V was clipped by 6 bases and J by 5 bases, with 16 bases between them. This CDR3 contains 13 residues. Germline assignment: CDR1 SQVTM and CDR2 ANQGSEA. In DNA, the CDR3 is TGCAGCGTGGCCGGATGGGGGAAGACTGAAGCTTTCTTT. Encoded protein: CSVAGWGKTEAFF.

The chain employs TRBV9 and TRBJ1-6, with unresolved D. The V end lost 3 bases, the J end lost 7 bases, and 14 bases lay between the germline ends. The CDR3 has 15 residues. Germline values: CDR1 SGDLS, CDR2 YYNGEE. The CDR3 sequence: CASSGDPDGNSPLHF. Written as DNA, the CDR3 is TGTGCCAGCAGCGGGGATCCGGATGGGAATTCACCCCTCCACTTT.

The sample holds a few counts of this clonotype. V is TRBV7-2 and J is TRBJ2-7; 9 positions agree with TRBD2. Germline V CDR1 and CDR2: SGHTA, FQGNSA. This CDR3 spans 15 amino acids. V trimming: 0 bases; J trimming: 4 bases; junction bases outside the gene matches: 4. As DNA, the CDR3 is TGTGCCAGCAGCTTAGCTAGCGGGAGCCAGTACGAGCAGTACTTC. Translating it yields CASSLASGSQYEQYF.